The rows below give T cell receptor beta chains drawn from one sample of a study of cytomegalovirus exposure and HLA in healthy donors. Here immunoSEQ multiplex PCR was the method, and the copy in TCRdb shows in-frame clones only, minus some. The repertoire holds about 130,000 clones, with about 74% as singletons. The sample consisted of PBMCs. Every receptor here comes from a man younger than 35 in good health and CMV-seropositive. Each CDR3 is given with its conserved first and last residue. Fields, in order: CDR3 protein, CDR3 DNA, clone size, J gene, D gene, V gene. The D gene is left open where the match is weak. Clone size is not always given. Where it is, it says once, few, many or a class for expanded clones.

cdr3_aa: CASRRTSGKTYEQYF
cdr3_nt: TGTGCCAGCAGACGGACTAGCGGGAAAACCTACGAGCAGTACTTC
clone_size: -
j_call: TRBJ2-7
d_call: TRBD2
v_call: TRBV28

cdr3_aa: CASSRGSDEAFF
cdr3_nt: TGTGCCAGCAGTCGGGGTTCGGATGAAGCTTTCTTT
clone_size: -
j_call: TRBJ1-1
d_call: -
v_call: TRBV6-6

cdr3_aa: CASSQDSGALSSYEQYF
cdr3_nt: TGCGCCAGCAGCCAAGATTCAGGGGCCCTAAGCTCCTACGAGCAGTACTTC
clone_size: few
j_call: TRBJ2-7
d_call: -
v_call: TRBV4-1

cdr3_aa: CASSQYGQNEKLFF
cdr3_nt: TGCGCCAGCAGCCAATATGGCCAGAATGAAAAACTGTTTTTT
clone_size: -
j_call: TRBJ1-4
d_call: -
v_call: TRBV4-1

cdr3_aa: CASNLGGDQETQYF
cdr3_nt: TGTGCCAGCAACCTGGGGGGAGACCAAGAGACCCAGTACTTC
clone_size: -
j_call: TRBJ2-5
d_call: -
v_call: TRBV2

cdr3_aa: CASSGPPREGGNQPQHF
cdr3_nt: TGTGCCAGCAGTGGCCCCCCCAGGGAGGGTGGCAATCAGCCCCAGCATTTT
clone_size: -
j_call: TRBJ1-5
d_call: -
v_call: TRBV28

cdr3_aa: CATQGREKLFF
cdr3_nt: TGTGCCACCCAGGGTCGGGAAAAACTGTTTTTT
clone_size: -
j_call: TRBJ1-4
d_call: -
v_call: TRBV28

cdr3_aa: CASNAGIVKSPLHF
cdr3_nt: TGTGCCAGTAATGCGGGGATTGTTAAATCACCCCTCCACTTT
clone_size: -
j_call: TRBJ1-6
d_call: -
v_call: TRBV19

cdr3_aa: CASSFRLGNQPQHF
cdr3_nt: TGTGCCAGCAGTTTCCGACTCGGCAATCAGCCCCAGCATTTT
clone_size: -
j_call: TRBJ1-5
d_call: -
v_call: TRBV28

cdr3_aa: CASSESASYEQYF
cdr3_nt: TGTGCCAGCAGTGAATCCGCCTCCTACGAGCAGTACTTC
clone_size: -
j_call: TRBJ2-7
d_call: -
v_call: TRBV6-1

cdr3_aa: CASSWGQGNTEAFF
cdr3_nt: TGTGCCAGCAGTTGGGGACAGGGGAACACTGAAGCTTTCTTT
clone_size: few
j_call: TRBJ1-1
d_call: TRBD1
v_call: TRBV28

cdr3_aa: CASSPRPSGVDVGELFF
cdr3_nt: TGTGCCAGCAGCCCCCGGCCTAGCGGGGTGGATGTCGGGGAGCTGTTTTTT
clone_size: -
j_call: TRBJ2-2
d_call: TRBD2
v_call: TRBV9

cdr3_aa: CSSGGEYGYTF
cdr3_nt: TGCAGCTCCGGGGGGGAATATGGCTACACCTTC
clone_size: -
j_call: TRBJ1-2
d_call: -
v_call: TRBV29-1

cdr3_aa: CASSLYNEQFF
cdr3_nt: TGTGCCAGCAGCCTCTACAATGAGCAGTTCTTC
clone_size: -
j_call: TRBJ2-1
d_call: -
v_call: TRBV6-1

cdr3_aa: CASSLAVGGASNQPQHF
cdr3_nt: TGTGCCAGCAGCTTGGCCGTAGGGGGCGCAAGCAATCAGCCCCAGCATTTT
clone_size: once
j_call: TRBJ1-5
d_call: TRBD1
v_call: TRBV5-8

cdr3_aa: CASSLERDPTGELFF
cdr3_nt: TGTGCCAGCAGCCTGGAGCGGGATCCTACCGGGGAGCTGTTTTTT
clone_size: -
j_call: TRBJ2-2
d_call: TRBD2
v_call: TRBV4-2

cdr3_aa: CASSGSPYEQYF
cdr3_nt: TGTGCCAGCAGCGGGAGCCCCTACGAGCAGTACTTC
clone_size: -
j_call: TRBJ2-7
d_call: -
v_call: TRBV2

cdr3_aa: CASSYLGGGEAFF
cdr3_nt: TGTGCCAGCAGTTACTTGGGTGGAGGTGAAGCTTTCTTT
clone_size: -
j_call: TRBJ1-1
d_call: -
v_call: TRBV6-5

cdr3_aa: CSVEVGAGGLPSYNEQFF
cdr3_nt: TGCAGCGTTGAAGTTGGAGCGGGGGGCCTACCCTCCTACAATGAGCAGTTCTTC
clone_size: few
j_call: TRBJ2-1
d_call: TRBD2
v_call: TRBV29-1

cdr3_aa: CASSTQGLEPQHF
cdr3_nt: TGTGCCAGCAGTACACAGGGGCTGGAGCCCCAGCATTTT
clone_size: -
j_call: TRBJ1-5
d_call: TRBD1
v_call: TRBV6-5

cdr3_aa: CASSLVPGLAGPDTQYF
cdr3_nt: TGCGCCAGCAGCTTGGTACCCGGACTAGCGGGCCCAGATACGCAGTATTTT
clone_size: -
j_call: TRBJ2-3
d_call: TRBD2
v_call: TRBV5-1

cdr3_aa: CASSRGTGETQYF
cdr3_nt: TGCGCCAGCAGCCGAGGGACTGGCGAGACCCAGTACTTC
clone_size: -
j_call: TRBJ2-5
d_call: -
v_call: TRBV4-1